This is a list of T cell receptor beta chains from one sample in a study of cytomegalovirus exposure and HLA in healthy donors. Using immunoSEQ multiplex PCR, the repertoire was profiled, and TCRdb retains in-frame clones only, with some absent. Seen here are 110,000 to 150,000 clones, around a tenth observed once, and the top ten hold 1.5% to 2%. Sequences were obtained from PBMCs. These receptors were taken from a male donor in good health and CMV-seronegative. The CDR3 runs from the conserved cysteine through the conserved F or W. The D gene is left open where the match is weak. Only part of the rows carry a size: once, few, many, or a class if the clone is expanded.

>TRBJ2-3|few|TRBD2|TRBV4-3
TGCGCCAGCAGCCATGAGAAGCGGGAGGGAGATACGCAGTATTTT
CASSHEKREGDTQYF
>TRBJ2-1|.|TRBD2|TRBV28
TGTGCCAGCAGTTTACTAGCGGGAGGAGGGGAGCAGTTCTTC
CASSLLAGGGEQFF
>TRBJ1-4|few|TRBD1|TRBV19
TGTGCCAGTAGTTCCGGGACAGTTAATGAAAAACTGTTTTTT
CASSSGTVNEKLFF
>TRBJ1-1|.|.|TRBV28
TGTGCCAGCAGTCTGGACAGACCGAGTATGAACACTGAAGCTTTCTTT
CASSLDRPSMNTEAFF
>TRBJ2-3|.|.|TRBV4-1
TGCGCCAGCAGCCAAGTTTCGGTCGGCACAGATACGCAGTATTTT
CASSQVSVGTDTQYF
>TRBJ2-7|few|.|TRBV2
TGTGCCAGCAGGCCGGGACACAACTACGAGCAGTACTTC
CASRPGHNYEQYF
>TRBJ1-4|few|TRBD1|TRBV4-3
TGCGCCAGCAGCCAGTTCACAGGGGGTGAAAAACTGTTTTTT
CASSQFTGGEKLFF
>TRBJ1-1|few|.|TRBV30
TGTGCCTGGAACCTAGGAGGGAACACTGAAGCTTTCTTT
CAWNLGGNTEAFF
>TRBJ2-1|.|TRBD2|TRBV28
TGTGCCAGCAGAAAGGCAGGACTAGCAGAGCAGTTCTTC
CASRKAGLAEQFF
>TRBJ1-3|few|.|TRBV4-3
TGCGCCAGCAGCCAAGAGAGGGGGTCTGGAAACACCATATATTTT
CASSQERGSGNTIYF
>TRBJ2-3|few|TRBD2|TRBV7-8
TGTGCCAGCAGCTCGGGACTAGCGGGGGTCACAGATACGCAGTATTTT
CASSSGLAGVTDTQYF
>TRBJ1-1|.|TRBD1|TRBV7-2
TGTGCCAGCAGCCTCAGGACAGGGTTGAACACTGAAGCTTTCTTT
CASSLRTGLNTEAFF
>TRBJ1-3|few|.|TRBV5-6
TGTGCCAGCAGCTTGGAGGGGATCAGGAACACCATATATTTT
CASSLEGIRNTIYF
>TRBJ1-4|few|.|TRBV29-1
TGCAGCGTTTCCTCTGAGGATGAAAAACTGTTTTTT
CSVSSEDEKLFF
>TRBJ2-3|.|.|TRBV6-4
TGTGCCAGTCGTGCACGGGACAACACAGATACGCAGTATTTT
CASRARDNTDTQYF
>TRBJ1-6|.|.|TRBV4-3
TGCGCCAGCAGCCAAGGAGTAGGCCAGGCTCTCTCACCCCTCCACTTT
CASSQGVGQALSPLHF
>TRBJ2-2|.|.|TRBV19
TGTGCCAGTAGTATCCGAGGGTTAAACACCGGGGAGCTGTTTTTT
CASSIRGLNTGELFF
>TRBJ2-7|few|TRBD1|TRBV2
TGTGCCAGCAGTGAATACCGGGACAGGTCCCACGAGCAGTACTTC
CASSEYRDRSHEQYF
>TRBJ2-7|.|.|TRBV6-1
TGTGCCAGCAGTGAGGTGGGGCAGCTGAACTTCTACGAGCAGTACTTC
CASSEVGQLNFYEQYF
>TRBJ2-3|few|.|TRBV5-1
TGCGCCAGCAGCTGGGACGATTGGCTAGCGATAAACACAGATACGCAGTATTTT
CASSWDDWLAINTDTQYF
>TRBJ2-4|few|.|TRBV27
TGTGCCAGCAGTTTACGCGACAGCAAAAACATTCAGTACTTC
CASSLRDSKNIQYF
>TRBJ2-3|.|TRBD2|TRBV28
TGTGCCAGCAGTCCGGGGGGAAGCACAGATACGCAGTATTTT
CASSPGGSTDTQYF
>TRBJ2-2|.|.|TRBV5-1
TGCGCCAGCAGCTCTGGGAGAGGGCAGTTAAACACCGGGGAGCTGTTTTTT
CASSSGRGQLNTGELFF
>TRBJ1-1|.|TRBD1|TRBV14
TGTGCCAGCAGCCCAAGACAGGGGGCCACTGAAGCTTTCTTT
CASSPRQGATEAFF